Detailed here is one T cell receptor beta chain. Its target is not known. TCRdb's copy holds only in-frame clones and misses some; the assay was immunoSEQ multiplex PCR. The sample carries fewer than 85,000 clones, about 85% recorded once. V lost 5 bases to trimming and J lost 2 bases, with 12 bases between them. Germline V gene sequence: CDR1 SGHVS, CDR2 FQNEAQ. The length of the CDR3 is 14 residues. This record belongs to a study of OX40 agonist ivuxolimab in advanced cancers. Study findings and constraints: Also present in some nonresponders was a low level of normalized T-cell clonal expansion. The CD4+ and CD8+ T cells in the blood had expanded clonally by week 6 at 0.1 to 3.0 mg/kg. The antigen specificity of the peripheral T cells (those that were expanded) was not determined.

No patient had autoimmune disease or received systemic immunosuppression. Sequenced here: CD4+ or CD8+ T cells sorted from blood, sampled in a trial of the OX40 agonist ivuxolimab. J is TRBJ1-2 and V is TRBV7-8; tentative D call: TRBD1 (6 bases). The source is an adult with an advanced solid tumor such as melanoma, head and neck, liver or kidney cancer. CDR3 nucleotides: TGTGCCAGCAGCCCGCACAGGGACAACTATGGCTACACCTTC. This translates into CASSPHRDNYGYTF.